One sample yielded the 25 T cell receptor beta chains listed below, sequenced in a study of blood T cell repertoires in COVID-19. The method was immunoSEQ multiplex PCR; TCRdb's version includes in-frame clones alone and lacks a portion of them. The data hold roughly 59,000 clones, with about 72% observed a single time. The sample was peripheral blood. The receptors come from a man at least 80 years old with acute or convalescent COVID-19.

The rearrangement joins TRBV9 to TRBJ1-5, with D maybe TRBD1 (5 bases). Between the trimmed V and J ends, which lost 0 bases and 7 bases, there was a span of 14 bases. The CDR3 contains 15 residues. From germline, CDR1 is SGDLS and CDR2 YYNGEE. CDR3 protein: CASSVGGREGQPQHF. The CDR3 DNA reads as TGTGCCAGCAGCGTAGGTGGCAGGGAAGGACAGCCCCAGCATTTT. Full variable domain (missing parts from reference TRBV9 and TRBJ1-5): DSGVTQTPKHLITATGQRVTLRCSPRSGDLSVYWYQQSLDQGLQFLIQYYNGEERAKGNILERFSAQQFPDLHSELNLSSLELGDSALYFCASSVGGREGQPQHFGDGTRLSIL.

This clone was seen a single time. The chain combines TRBV10-1 with TRBJ1-6, with 7 bases aligning to TRBD1. From germline, CDR1 is WNHNN and CDR2 SYGVQD (reference sequence). This CDR3 comprises 13 residues. V shed 2 bases and J 9 bases; nucleotides not matched to a gene: 1. CDR3 protein: CASSEDRASPLHF. The CDR3 nucleotides read TGCGCCAGCAGTGAGGACAGGGCTTCACCCCTCCACTTT.

This clone was found once. The rearrangement uses TRBV20-1 and TRBJ1-4, with D tentatively TRBD1 (5 bases). Trimming took off 6 bases at V and 7 bases at J, with 9 bases between the two ends. Germline V gene sequence: CDR1 DFQATT, CDR2 SNEGSKA (reference sequence). There are 11 residues in the CDR3. The DNA of the CDR3 is TGCAGTGCGGGGGAGGGTGAAAAACTGTTTTTT. Its translation is CSAGEGEKLFF.

J is TRBJ2-5 and V is TRBV7-2; 10 bases are shared with TRBD2. This CDR3 spans 18 amino acids. With 1 base clipped from V and 4 bases from J, the junction kept 12 bases outside the gene matches. Per germline, CDR1 SGHTA and CDR2 FQGNSA. CDR3 residues: CASSLGPAGGPSGETQYF. The CDR3 DNA is TGTGCCAGCAGCTTAGGGCCAGCGGGAGGGCCGTCGGGAGAGACCCAGTACTTC.

The chain couples TRBV11-3 to TRBJ1-1, with a weak D call TRBD1 (6 bases). Germline lookup yields CDR1 SGHNT and CDR2 YENEEA. The CDR3 is 17 residues long. Trimming took off 5 bases at V and 10 bases at J, with 29 bases between the two ends. CDR3: CASSIGIGGAYRLGAFF. The CDR3 coding sequence is TGTGCCAGCAGCATAGGGATTGGGGGGGCCTACAGGTTGGGAGCTTTCTTT.

This sequence joins TRBV19 and TRBJ2-3, with 7 bases that match TRBD1. Germline V CDR1 and CDR2: LNHDA, SQIVND (reference sequence). Trimming cost V 10 bases and J 1 base; bases outside gene matches: 5. This CDR3 contains 13 residues. CDR3 sequence: CATADRGTDTQYF. In DNA, the CDR3 is TGTGCCACGGCCGACAGGGGCACAGATACGCAGTATTTT.

The CDR3 sequence is CASLSGYNTGELFF. DNA for the CDR3: TGTGCCAGTCTTAGCGGGTACAACACCGGGGAGCTGTTTTTT. The chain employs TRBV7-9 and TRBJ2-2; TRBD2 matches 7 bases. V was pared by 9 bases and J by 2 bases, with 6 bases of the junction left unmatched. The CDR3 is made up of 14 amino acids. The V gene's germline CDR1 is SEHNR and CDR2 FQNEAQ (reference sequence).

The chain has TRBV5-1 and TRBJ1-6; D unclear. Germline CDR1 is SGHRS and CDR2 is YFSETQ. This CDR3 has 15 amino acids. Trimming took off 0 bases at V and 6 bases at J, with 10 bases between the two ends. The CDR3 nucleotides read TGCGCCAGCAGCTTGGAGGGAGCTACTAATTCACCCCTCCACTTT. Protein sequence: CASSLEGATNSPLHF.

V usage is TRBV27 and J usage is TRBJ1-4; the D gene is possibly TRBD1 (6 bases). Germline CDR1 and CDR2: MNHEY and SMNVEV (reference sequence). V lost 6 bases and J 0 bases, leaving 8 bases between the germline ends. This CDR3 is 14 amino acids long. The CDR3 loop is CASSWTATNEKLFF. The CDR3 coding sequence is TGTGCCAGCAGCTGGACAGCAACTAATGAAAAACTGTTTTTT.

The J gene is TRBJ2-7, the V gene TRBV5-4, with 9 bases fitting TRBD1. V shed 4 bases and J 1 base; nucleotides not matched to a gene: 6. This CDR3 contains 15 residues. Germline V CDR1 and CDR2: SGHNT, YYREEE (reference sequence). DNA for the CDR3: TGTGCCAGCAGCACAGGGGGACAGGGTTCCTACGAGCAGTACTTC. Residues: CASSTGGQGSYEQYF.

The chain has TRBV5-1 and TRBJ2-1, with 9 bases identical to TRBD1. Germline values: CDR1 SGHRS, CDR2 YFSETQ. J lost 6 bases, V lost 3 bases, and 10 bases had no gene match. This CDR3 is built from 16 residues. CDR3 protein: CASSSRPGQGLNEQFF. Written as DNA, the CDR3 is TGCGCCAGCAGCTCCCGTCCGGGACAGGGCCTCAATGAGCAGTTCTTC.

J is TRBJ2-3 and V is TRBV3-1 (or the pseudogene TRBV3-2); no clear D. Trimming shortened V by 6 bases and J by 3 bases, and 7 bases separated the two germline ends. The CDR3 runs 12 residues. Per the germline V gene, CDR1 is LGHDT and CDR2 is YNNKEL (reference sequence). DNA of the CDR3: TGTGCCAGCAGTCTAACTACAGATACGCAGTATTTT. It translates to CASSLTTDTQYF.

The chain employs TRBV13 and TRBJ1-2; 7 bases line up with TRBD1. Per germline, CDR1 PRHDT and CDR2 FYEKMQ (reference sequence). With V trimmed by 5 bases and J by 8 bases, 11 bases remained unmatched. This CDR3 comprises 14 residues. The CDR3 spells CASSRKTGVGGYTF. In nucleotides, the CDR3 is TGTGCCAGCAGCCGCAAAACAGGGGTAGGAGGCTACACCTTC.

The genes are TRBV2 and TRBJ1-3; D is uncertain. Per germline, CDR1 SNHLY and CDR2 FYNNEI. V gave up 6 bases and J gave up 0 bases, with 6 bases separating them. The CDR3 covers 13 residues. In DNA form, the CDR3 reads TGTGCCAGCAGCCTAGTCTCTGGAAACACCATATATTTT. This encodes CASSLVSGNTIYF.

This sequence joins TRBV30 and TRBJ2-2; TRBD2 matches 7 bases. The trim removed 0 bases at V and 1 base at J, leaving 2 bases unmatched. The CDR3 length is 15 residues. The V gene's germline CDR1 is GTSNPN and CDR2 SVGIG (reference sequence). CDR3 residues: CAWSVLAGNTGELFF. CDR3 in DNA: TGTGCCTGGAGTGTGTTAGCGGGGAACACCGGGGAGCTGTTTTTT.

The rearrangement joins TRBV7-2 to TRBJ2-1; 15 bases line up with TRBD2. CDR3 length: 17 residues. V was pared by 5 bases and J by 7 bases, with 9 bases of the junction left unmatched. Germline CDR1 reads SGHTA; CDR2 reads FQGNSA. CDR3 in DNA: TGTGCCAGCAGCCCTTGGACTAGCGGGGGGGCAGGGAATGAGCAGTTCTTC. Residues: CASSPWTSGGAGNEQFF.

The rearrangement joins TRBV12-5 to TRBJ2-1; D gene uncertain. The V end was cut by 0 bases, the J end by 8 bases, with 5 bases between. The CDR3 covers 12 residues. Per germline, CDR1 LGHNT and CDR2 FRNRAP. CDR3 DNA sequence: TGTGCTAGTGGTTTGGTAGAGTATGAGCAGTTCTTC. Its protein is CASGLVEYEQFF.

The chain is built from TRBV10-2 and TRBJ2-1; 11 nucleotides align to TRBD2. The CDR3 runs 14 residues. Germline values: CDR1 WSHSY, CDR2 SAAADI. The V and J ends lost 8 bases and 7 bases, in that order; junction bases with no gene match: 7. Here the CDR3 reads CASLLAGAWNEQFF. The DNA of the CDR3 is TGCGCCAGCCTACTAGCGGGGGCTTGGAATGAGCAGTTCTTC.

This rearrangement joins TRBV24-1 to TRBJ1-2; tentatively, D is TRBD1 (5 bases). V lost 4 bases, J lost 1 base, and 12 bases lay in between. The V gene's germline CDR1 is KGHDR and CDR2 SFDVKD. CDR3 length equals 15 residues. The CDR3: CATSESGLGNYGYTF. CDR3 sequence (DNA): TGTGCCACCAGTGAGTCAGGGTTAGGTAACTATGGCTACACCTTC.

This clone was observed a single time. The chain combines TRBV7-9 with TRBJ2-7, with D possibly matching TRBD1 (6 bases). Looked up from germline, CDR1 is SEHNR and CDR2 is FQNEAQ (reference sequence). The CDR3 has 15 amino acids. V dropped 1 base and J dropped 2 bases, with 12 bases sitting between them. This chain's CDR3 is CASSLGTGKTYEQYF. The DNA for the CDR3 is TGTGCCAGCAGCTTAGGCACAGGGAAAACCTACGAGCAGTACTTC.

This chain links TRBV7-9 with TRBJ1-6; no clear D gene. CDR1 SEHNR and CDR2 FQNEAQ come from the germline V gene (reference sequence). Trimming took off 4 bases at V and 9 bases at J, with 13 bases between the two ends. This CDR3 comprises 14 residues. DNA for the CDR3: TGTGCCAGCAGCTCCCACGGGGAGAGTTCACCCCTCCACTTT. This gives the protein CASSSHGESSPLHF.

V and J are TRBV7-8 and TRBJ2-3; 14 bases are shared with TRBD2. Germline V gene sequence: CDR1 SGHVS, CDR2 FQNEAQ. V lost 2 bases and J lost 0; bases outside the gene matches: 10. CDR3 length equals 20 residues. The DNA of the CDR3 is TGTGCCAGCAGCTTAATGTCCCGGACTAGCGGGGGGTACAGCACAGATACGCAGTATTTT. This gives the protein CASSLMSRTSGGYSTDTQYF.

The CDR3 DNA reads TGCGCCAGCAGCTTGAAGGCAGACCGGGGGATATTATTCTTC. This gives the protein CASSLKADRGILFF. V is TRBV5-1 and J is TRBJ2-1, with TRBD2 as a possible D gene (6 bases). Germline loops: CDR1 SGHRS, CDR2 YFSETQ. This CDR3 contains 14 residues. Deletions cut 1 base from V and 16 bases from J, with 21 bases between.

The chain joins TRBV27 to TRBJ1-6; tentative D call: TRBD1 (6 bases). The germline V and J ends were trimmed by 2 bases and 9 bases, with 14 bases remaining between them. The germline V gene has CDR1 MNHEY and CDR2 SMNVEV (reference sequence). The CDR3 loop spans 15 amino acids. CDR3 in DNA: TGTGCCAGCAGTTTACTGGACAGCCGGGCTTCACCCCTCCACTTT. Amino acids: CASSLLDSRASPLHF.

The J gene is TRBJ1-2, the V gene TRBV6-5; 9 positions agree with TRBD1. This CDR3 has 13 amino acids. Per germline, CDR1 MNHEY and CDR2 SVGAGI. Unmatched junction bases numbered 6, after V lost 7 bases and J lost 6 bases. The CDR3 is CASKGQGFNGYTF. DNA of the CDR3: TGTGCCAGCAAGGGACAGGGATTCAATGGCTACACCTTC.